What follows are 23 T cell receptor beta chains derived from one specimen sequenced in a study of blood T cells in healthy people across ages. The second PCR ran roughly 7 to 12 cycles with a sample-barcoded 5' primer and J-beta primers. TCRdb re-derived calls from the 5' RACE reads in MiXCR, one entry per CDR3 protein. Of about 680,000 distinct CDR3 sequences in the sample, 49% were seen once. The sequenced sample consisted of blood. The source of these receptors is a woman aged 55-70 years in good health.

In this sample, this clonotype turned up a few times. V usage is TRBV5-1 and J usage is TRBJ2-1; 11 bases map to TRBD1. CDR3 length: 15 amino acids. The germline gives CDR1 SGHRS, CDR2 YFSETQ. V shed 3 bases and J 4 bases; nucleotides not matched to a gene: 3. The CDR3 protein is CASSWDRGLYNEQFF. The CDR3 DNA sequence: TGCGCCAGCAGCTGGGACAGGGGGTTGTACAATGAGCAGTTCTTC.

This clonotype was seen more than once but under ten times. DNA for the CDR3: TGTGCCAGCAGCAGTAGTACGAATGAGCAGTTCTTC. Its protein product is CASSSSTNEQFF. This sequence joins TRBV7-2 and TRBJ2-1; the D is unclear. The CDR3 consists of 12 residues. The germline V gene has CDR1 SGHTA and CDR2 FQGNSA. Trimming stripped 5 bases from V and 7 bases from J, with 9 bases between.

V usage is TRBV10-3 and J usage is TRBJ2-3; D unresolved. Germline CDR1 reads ENHRY; CDR2 reads SYGVKD. The CDR3 spans 15 residues. V shed 3 bases and J shed 0 bases, with 10 bases lying between them. The CDR3 DNA reads TGTGCCATCAGTGACGCCGTGGGCAGCACAGATACGCAGTATTTT. Translated: CAISDAVGSTDTQYF.

Regarding this clonotype: Just one base apart from a much larger clone, this may be a read error. The chain recombines TRBV20-1 with TRBJ2-4; 10 nucleotides line up with TRBD1. The CDR3 runs 13 residues. The germline V gene has CDR1 DFQATT and CDR2 SNEGSKA (reference sequence). CDR3 loop: CRAKSRQGAGQYF. The CDR3 DNA reads as TGCAGGGCTAAGTCGAGACAGGGGGCGGGGCAGTACTTC.

In its sample, this clonotype was seen many times. This chain connects TRBV5-1 to TRBJ1-6; no reliable D call. The CDR3 contains 13 residues. Germline values: CDR1 SGHRS, CDR2 YFSETQ. The V end lost 4 bases, the J end lost 8 bases, and 10 bases lay between the germline ends. Written as DNA, the CDR3 is TGCGCCAGCAGCGAGGATGGTCATTCACCCCTCCACTTT. It is translated as CASSEDGHSPLHF.

This clonotype was seen a few times. The V gene is TRBV5-1, the J gene TRBJ2-5, with 7 bases that match TRBD2. The J segment lost 4 bases and the V segment lost 4 bases, leaving 13 bases of the junction unmatched. CDR3 length equals 16 residues. Germline V gives CDR1 SGHRS, CDR2 YFSETQ. The CDR3 region is CASSETGGRGGETQYF. The CDR3 bases are TGCGCCAGCAGCGAGACTGGCGGGAGAGGTGGAGAGACCCAGTACTTC.

The sample holds a few counts of this clonotype. This chain uses TRBV4-3 with TRBJ2-1, with 7 bases matching TRBD1. The CDR3 spans 16 residues. V lost 1 base to trimming and J lost 2 bases; unmatched junction nucleotides: 5. The V gene's germline CDR1 is LGHNA and CDR2 YSLEER. CDR3 loop: CASSQVLGQPYNEQFF. Here the CDR3 DNA reads TGCGCCAGCAGCCAAGTCTTGGGACAGCCCTACAATGAGCAGTTCTTC.

The rearrangement links TRBV7-2 to TRBJ2-3, with 9 bases aligning to TRBD2. CDR1 and CDR2 from the germline V gene are SGHTA and FQGNSA. The CDR3 covers 14 residues. Losses at the gene ends were 2 bases for V and 6 bases for J; bases not matched to a gene: 3. The CDR3 coding sequence is TGTGCCAGCAGCTTATATCTAGCGGGGGATACGCAGTATTTT. This codes for CASSLYLAGDTQYF.

The chain recombines TRBV5-1 with TRBJ2-3; tentative D call: TRBD2 (6 bases). Germline V gene data show CDR1 as SGHRS and CDR2 as YFSETQ. Between the trimmed V and J ends, which lost 0 bases and 2 bases, there was a span of 22 bases. This CDR3 has 19 residues. CDR3 in amino acids: CASSLALVGGSSTTDTQYF. CDR3 nucleotide sequence: TGCGCCAGCAGCTTGGCCCTAGTGGGAGGTTCATCAACCACAGATACGCAGTATTTT.

The chain carries TRBV4-1 and TRBJ2-5, with 12 positions matching TRBD1. Germline V CDR1 and CDR2: MGHRA, YSYEKL. V was clipped by 4 bases and J by 11 bases; unmatched bases: 17. The CDR3 runs to 17 residues. The CDR3 DNA is TGCGCCAGCAGCCCCTGGGACAGGGGGCGAGCCTACAATGAGCAGTACTTC. It codes for CASSPWDRGRAYNEQYF.

V gene TRBV6-6 combines with J gene TRBJ2-7, with 11 positions matching TRBD1. The V gene end was trimmed by 6 bases and the J gene end by 3 bases; junction bases not matched to a gene: 7. The length of the CDR3 is 15 residues. Germline lookup yields CDR1 MNHNY and CDR2 SVGAGI (reference sequence). The CDR3 loop is CASRSPGTGGYEQYF. The CDR3 region has the DNA TGTGCCAGCAGATCACCCGGGACAGGGGGCTACGAGCAGTACTTC.

There are many counts of this clonotype. The genes are TRBV11-3 and TRBJ2-1; D uncertain. Germline values: CDR1 SGHNT, CDR2 YENEEA. The ends were cut back, 2 bases at V and 1 base at J, with 6 bases in the middle. The CDR3 is 14 amino acids. CDR3 region: CASSLTGSYNEQFF. The DNA of the CDR3 is TGTGCCAGCAGCTTAACGGGTTCCTACAATGAGCAGTTCTTC.

CDR3 nucleotides: TGCAGCGCTATACGGGCTAGCGGGAGCCATGAGCAGTTCTTC. The encoded protein is CSAIRASGSHEQFF. This sequence joins TRBV29-1 and TRBJ2-1; 10 nucleotides agree with TRBD2. The germline V gene has CDR1 SQVTM and CDR2 ANQGSEA. The V gene end was trimmed by 7 bases and the J gene end by 8 bases; junction bases not matched to a gene: 11. The CDR3 extends over 14 amino acids.

The rearrangement links TRBV15 to TRBJ2-7; 7 bases map to TRBD2. V dropped 5 bases and J dropped 4; count of bases not matched to a gene: 11. The germline CDR1 and CDR2 sequences are LNHNV and YYDKDF (reference sequence). The CDR3 length is 15 residues. The CDR3 sequence is CATSPTRRGGYEQYF. The CDR3, as DNA: TGTGCCACCAGCCCCACTAGGCGGGGAGGGTACGAGCAGTACTTC.

The chain employs TRBV27 and TRBJ2-6; D is unclear. The CDR3 runs 13 residues. Germline CDR1 is MNHEY and CDR2 is SMNVEV (reference sequence). V lost 8 bases, J lost 0 bases, and 5 bases lay in between. Written as DNA, the CDR3 is TGTGCCAGCGGGTACTCTGGGGCCAACGTCCTGACTTTC. As protein: CASGYSGANVLTF.

V is TRBV29-1 and J is TRBJ2-6; 7 nucleotides agree with TRBD1. The CDR3 spans 15 residues. V shed 5 bases and J 0 bases; nucleotides not matched to a gene: 4. CDR1 and CDR2 from the germline V gene are SQVTM and ANQGSEA. DNA for the CDR3: TGCAGCGTTTTAAGGGGGCCCTCTGGGGCCAACGTCCTGACTTTC. Translating it yields CSVLRGPSGANVLTF.

The chain carries TRBV20-1 and TRBJ2-7, with TRBD2 matching 10 bases. The germline gives CDR1 DFQATT, CDR2 SNEGSKA (reference sequence). The CDR3 length is 18 residues. V shed 0 bases and J 1 base; nucleotides not matched to a gene: 12. This CDR3 is CSARDLTSGKGESYEQYF. The CDR3 bases are TGCAGTGCTAGAGATCTCACTAGCGGGAAAGGGGAGTCCTACGAGCAGTACTTC.

V gene TRBV10-3 combines with J gene TRBJ1-1; 9 bases fit TRBD1. Germline CDR1 reads ENHRY; CDR2 reads SYGVKD. The CDR3 totals 15 residues. The V segment lost 8 bases and the J segment 0 bases; nucleotides outside the gene matches: 7. CDR3 in DNA: TGTGCCATCCGTCCGACAGGGGGGATGAACACTGAAGCTTTCTTT. Protein sequence: CAIRPTGGMNTEAFF.

The chain links TRBV20-1 to TRBJ2-5; maybe TRBD1 (6 bases). The length of the CDR3 is 11 residues. V was cut by 5 bases and J by 4 bases, with 8 bases left in between. Germline CDR1 DFQATT, CDR2 SNEGSKA (reference sequence). CDR3 DNA: TGCAGTGCTGGGACAACAGAGACCCAGTACTTC. This codes for CSAGTTETQYF.

This clonotype was seen a few times. This chain uses TRBV20-1 with TRBJ1-1; 10 bases line up with TRBD1. The V gene's germline CDR1 is DFQATT and CDR2 SNEGSKA (reference sequence). This CDR3 contains 15 residues. V was clipped by 0 bases and J by 4 bases; unmatched bases: 5. CDR3 DNA: TGCAGTGCTAGAGATCCTGGACAGGGGGGCACTGAAGCTTTCTTT. This codes for CSARDPGQGGTEAFF.

In regard to this clonotype: This may be a read error, as it is one base from a much larger clone. This sequence joins TRBV11-2 and TRBJ2-1; tentatively, D is TRBD2 (5 bases). The CDR3 has 15 residues. Germline CDR1 reads SGHAT; CDR2 reads FQNNGV. The CDR3 nucleotides are TGTGCCAGCAGCTTAGGCCTAGCTCCTTACAGTGAGCAGTTCTTC. Residues: CASSLGLAPYSEQFF.

The V call is TRBV14, the J call TRBJ2-1, with 7 nucleotides matching TRBD2. Unmatched junction bases numbered 2, after V lost 5 bases and J lost 1 base. Germline CDR1 and CDR2: SGHDN and FVKESK. The CDR3 length is 14 residues. CDR3 nucleotides: TGTGCCAGCAGCGCACTAGCGTCCTACAATGAGCAGTTCTTC. Amino acid sequence: CASSALASYNEQFF.

The CDR3 DNA reads TGTGCCAGCAGTTTATGGGGGTCTAGCGGGAGGGCCTTGCCAGATACGCAGTATTTT. Its protein product is CASSLWGSSGRALPDTQYF. The chain links TRBV28 to TRBJ2-3, with 12 bases aligning to TRBD2. The CDR3 spans 19 residues. Trimming removed 0 bases from V and 4 bases from J; junction bases left unmatched: 11. Germline CDR1 MDHEN, CDR2 SYDVKM.